Listed here is a single T cell receptor beta chain. The sample belongs to a study of blood T cell repertoires in COVID-19. Assay used: immunoSEQ multiplex PCR; TCRdb lists only in-frame clones, some missing. The sample lists 100,000 to 150,000 clones, about 81% seen once, with roughly 2.3% in the top ten. The V gene lost 0 bases and the J gene lost 7 bases, with 15 bases spanning the gap. Germline V lookup: CDR1 SGHTA, CDR2 FQGNSA. This CDR3 region has 15 residues. The TCR originated in a man aged 35-49 years with acute COVID-19. Sequencing used PBMCs or T cells enriched from blood (not recorded which). J is TRBJ1-2 and V is TRBV7-2; the D gene is possibly TRBD1 (6 bases). CDR3 in DNA: TGTGCCAGCAGCTTAGCGTACAGGGCCAGCTCTGGCTACACCTTC. It encodes CASSLAYRASSGYTF.